The clone carrying this T cell receptor (beta chain) was seen at least ten times. This record belongs to a study of neurological immune-mediated disorders. TCRdb recomputed calls from the 5' RACE reads with MiXCR, one row per CDR3 protein. This sample has fewer than 85,000 distinct CDR3 sequences; around 4.6% occur once, and the top ten carry less than 2.5%. The CDR3 totals 14 residues. V lost 1 base and J 11 bases, leaving 16 bases between the germline ends. Germline V gives CDR1 SGHRS, CDR2 YFSETQ. This TCR was sampled from a woman in her 30s with multiple sclerosis. Sequences were obtained from PBMCs. V usage is TRBV5-1 and J usage is TRBJ2-1, with D possibly being TRBD2 (5 bases). CDR3 region: CASSLSLAKHQQFF. In DNA, the CDR3 is TGCGCCAGCAGCTTGAGTCTAGCCAAGCATCAGCAGTTCTTC.